Following are 20 T cell receptor beta chains from one sample sequenced in a study of blood T cell repertoires in COVID-19. Only in-frame clones appear in the TCRdb table, and some are missing; sequencing was by immunoSEQ multiplex PCR. The sample has 450,000 to 500,000 clones; approximately 90% are singletons. Sequencing was carried out using PBMCs or T cells enriched from blood (not recorded which). The receptors here all came from a young woman who had recovered from COVID-19.

This clone was counted a few times. V and J are TRBV19 and TRBJ2-5; 11 nucleotides match TRBD2. Trimming took 5 bases from V and 6 from J; bases not matched to a gene: 11. CDR1 and CDR2 (germline): LNHDA, SQIVND (reference sequence). The CDR3 totals 16 residues. CDR3 residues: CASSSFNSGGAKTQYF. The CDR3 DNA reads TGTGCCAGTAGTTCTTTCAATAGCGGGGGGGCTAAGACCCAGTACTTC.

The chain joins TRBV19 to TRBJ2-7; unclear D gene. CDR1 is LNHDA, CDR2 SQIVND, per germline (reference sequence). V was pared by 1 base and J by 5 bases, with 12 bases between. The CDR3 sequence is 14 residues long. CDR3 amino acids: CASSIVVSSHEQYF. CDR3 bases: TGTGCCAGTAGTATAGTGGTCAGTTCCCACGAGCAGTACTTC.

This clone was found once. V is TRBV28 and J is TRBJ2-2; 9 bases match TRBD1. The V gene's germline CDR1 is MDHEN and CDR2 SYDVKM. J was trimmed by 4 bases and V by 5 bases; bases with no gene match: 11. This CDR3 contains 17 residues. Here the CDR3 DNA reads TGTGCCAGCAGTGCAAGCCCGGGACAGGGTACCACCGGGGAGCTGTTTTTT. This codes for CASSASPGQGTTGELFF. The complete variable domain, with remaining parts taken from reference TRBV28 and TRBJ2-2, reads DVKVTQSSRYLVKRTGEKVFLECVQDMDHENMFWYRQDPGLGLRLIYFSYDVKMKEKGDIPEGYSVSREKKERFSLILESASTNQTSMYLCASSASPGQGTTGELFFGEGSRLTVL.

J is TRBJ2-1 and V is TRBV3-1 (or the pseudogene TRBV3-2), with no clear D. The CDR3 extends over 13 amino acids. CDR1 and CDR2 (germline): LGHDT, YNNKEL (reference sequence). Between the trimmed V and J ends, which lost 0 bases and 10 bases, there was a span of 10 bases. The CDR3 sequence is CASSQEMRREQFF. CDR3 nucleotides: TGTGCCAGCAGCCAAGAGATGAGGCGGGAGCAGTTCTTC.

The chain joins TRBV30 to TRBJ2-5, with TRBD2 matching 11 bases. CDR1 and CDR2 (germline): GTSNPN, SVGIG (reference sequence). CDR3 length equals 14 residues. Trimming cost V 4 bases and J 3 bases; bases outside gene matches: 4. The CDR3 DNA sequence: TGTGCCTGGAAGGTAGCGGGGGGGGAAGAGACCCAGTACTTC. Protein product: CAWKVAGGEETQYF.

The chain recombines TRBV19 with TRBJ1-1, with unresolved D. Germline V gene lookup returns CDR1 LNHDA and CDR2 SQIVND (reference sequence). Trimming stripped 1 base from V and 6 bases from J, with 9 bases between. The CDR3 covers 13 residues. CDR3 nucleotide sequence: TGTGCCAGTAGTATAGCGGTTGGGCCTGAAGCTTTCTTT. This sequence encodes CASSIAVGPEAFF.

V usage is TRBV7-2 and J usage is TRBJ2-7; a weak D match, TRBD1 (6 bases). Germline values: CDR1 SGHTA, CDR2 FQGNSA. V dropped 3 bases and J dropped 3 bases, with 15 bases sitting between them. The CDR3 covers 15 residues. The CDR3 region is CASSLQTGLDYEQYF. In DNA, the CDR3 is TGTGCCAGCAGCTTGCAGACAGGATTAGACTACGAGCAGTACTTC.

The chain joins TRBV5-1 to TRBJ2-7; D possibly corresponds to TRBD1 (6 bases). The CDR3 consists of 17 residues. The germline CDR1 and CDR2 sequences are SGHRS and YFSETQ. Between the trimmed V and J ends, which lost 0 bases and 4 bases, there was a span of 20 bases. CDR3 nucleotides: TGCGCCAGCAGCTTGGTAGGGGGTAGCACAATTACTTACGAGCAGTACTTC. Its protein is CASSLVGGSTITYEQYF.

The V call is TRBV19, the J call TRBJ2-6, with D possibly TRBD1 on 5 matching bases. The CDR3 covers 14 residues. The ends were cut back, 7 bases at V and 2 bases at J, with 9 bases in the middle. CDR1 is LNHDA, CDR2 SQIVND, per germline (reference sequence). The CDR3 sequence: CASNIGAGANVLTF. The CDR3 DNA reads TGTGCCAGTAACATAGGGGCTGGGGCCAACGTCCTGACTTTC.

The sample holds a few counts of this clone. The rearrangement joins TRBV2 to TRBJ1-2; possibly TRBD1 for D (5 bases). This CDR3 is 13 amino acids long. Per the germline V gene, CDR1 is SNHLY and CDR2 is FYNNEI. Trimming pared 5 bases from V and 4 bases from J, leaving 11 bases between. In DNA, the CDR3 is TGTGCCAGCAGTTCGACAGAGCCCTATGGCTACACCTTC. It codes for CASSSTEPYGYTF.

This clone was recorded only once. The chain joins TRBV5-5 to TRBJ1-2; no clear D gene. This CDR3 has 12 amino acids. Germline CDR1 reads SGHKS; CDR2 reads YYEKEE (reference sequence). Deletions cut 5 bases from V and 8 bases from J, with 13 bases between. The CDR3 bases are TGTGCCAGCAGTCCGACCCTGGAGGGCTACACCTTC. As protein: CASSPTLEGYTF.

The J gene is TRBJ1-1, the V gene TRBV7-8, with a possible D match to TRBD1 (5 bases). V was pared by 3 bases and J by 2 bases, with 13 bases between. This CDR3 contains 15 residues. Germline loops: CDR1 SGHVS, CDR2 FQNEAQ. The CDR3 reads CASSLDNADNTEAFF. The CDR3 DNA sequence: TGTGCCAGCAGCTTGGACAACGCGGATAACACTGAAGCTTTCTTT.

The V and J genes are TRBV27 and TRBJ2-7, with 12 bases aligning to TRBD2. Losses at the gene ends were 3 bases for V and 11 bases for J; bases not matched to a gene: 5. The CDR3 runs 13 residues. Per germline, CDR1 MNHEY and CDR2 SMNVEV (reference sequence). The CDR3 nucleotides are TGTGCCAGCAGTTTCGTAACTAGCGGGAGGAAGTACTTC. Its protein is CASSFVTSGRKYF.

This chain uses TRBV27 with TRBJ2-5; 10 bases fit TRBD1. Per germline, CDR1 MNHEY and CDR2 SMNVEV (reference sequence). The CDR3 sequence is 14 residues long. Trimming removed 5 bases from V and 2 bases from J; junction bases left unmatched: 2. CDR3 DNA sequence: TGTGCCAGCAGTCGGGACAGGGGTCAAGAGACCCAGTACTTC. Translated, it gives CASSRDRGQETQYF.

Concerning this clone itself: Other DNA sequences in this sample translate to the same CDR3. V gene TRBV12-3 or TRBV12-4 combines with J gene TRBJ2-7; TRBD1 matches 10 bases. The CDR3 runs to 13 residues. V lost 5 bases and J lost 4; bases outside the gene matches: 2. CDR3 in DNA: TGTGCCAGCAGTCCGGGACAGGGGTACGAGCAGTACTTC. Translating it yields CASSPGQGYEQYF.

The rearrangement joins TRBV6-5 to TRBJ2-2; 12 bases line up with TRBD2. The V gene end was trimmed by 8 bases and the J gene end by 11 bases; junction bases not matched to a gene: 9. CDR3 length: 14 residues. Germline V lookup: CDR1 MNHEY, CDR2 SVGAGI. CDR3 protein: CASHSSGGAEELFF. CDR3 sequence (DNA): TGTGCCAGCCATTCTAGCGGGGGGGCCGAAGAGCTGTTTTTT.

The chain's CDR3 is CASSSKGAAQETQYF. The CDR3 DNA is TGTGCCAGCAGCTCTAAAGGGGCAGCTCAAGAGACCCAGTACTTC. The V and J genes are TRBV5-4 and TRBJ2-5; maybe TRBD1 (5 bases). The CDR3 contains 15 residues. V lost 3 bases and J lost 2, with 14 bases in between. Germline CDR1 is SGHNT and CDR2 is YYREEE (reference sequence). Based on the CDR3 plus reference TRBV5-4 and TRBJ2-5, the full variable domain is ETGVTQSPTHLIKTRGQQVTLRCSSQSGHNTVSWYQQALGQGPQFIFQYYREEENGRGNFPPRFSGLQFPNYSSELNVNALELDDSALYLCASSSKGAAQETQYFGPGTRLLVL.

V usage is TRBV6-5 and J usage is TRBJ2-3, with D maybe TRBD2 (6 bases). V dropped 6 bases and J dropped 0 bases, with 13 bases sitting between them. The CDR3 spans 15 residues. CDR1 is MNHEY and CDR2 is SVGAGI in the germline V gene. The CDR3 nucleotides are TGTGCCAGCAGCCAAGGGAGCGGGAGCACAGATACGCAGTATTTT. Translating it yields CASSQGSGSTDTQYF.

This clone has just one count. The chain carries TRBV7-2 and TRBJ1-4; D is unclear. V was trimmed by 5 bases and J by 3 bases, leaving 10 bases between them. Germline V gene sequence: CDR1 SGHTA, CDR2 FQGNSA. CDR3 size: 14 residues. In nucleotides, the CDR3 is TGTGCCAGCAGCCCCGGGTCCTCTAATGAAAAACTGTTTTTT. Protein: CASSPGSSNEKLFF.

The chain is built from TRBV6-5 and TRBJ2-7; D not certain. The CDR3 runs to 12 residues. CDR1 is MNHEY, CDR2 SVGAGI, per germline. Trimming took 8 bases from V and 2 from J, leaving 10 bases between them. The CDR3 sequence: CASPLEAYEQYF. The CDR3 DNA is TGTGCCAGCCCTCTTGAGGCCTACGAGCAGTACTTC.